The 17 T cell receptor beta chains listed next were all sequenced from one sample in a study of blood T cell repertoires in COVID-19. Sequenced by immunoSEQ multiplex PCR; TCRdb stores in-frame clones only, minus some. The sample records fewer than 200,000 clones, roughly four fifths being singletons. The sample comprised PBMCs or T cells enriched from blood (not recorded which). These receptors were obtained from a man between 45 and 60 years old who had recovered from COVID-19.

V is TRBV6-5 and J is TRBJ2-7; D may be TRBD2 (6 bases). Trimming removed 5 bases from V and 7 bases from J, with 21 bases in between. CDR1 is MNHEY and CDR2 is SVGAGI in the germline V gene. This CDR3 has 15 amino acids. The CDR3 DNA follows: TGTGCCAGCAGTAGCGGGCCCGCTGTCCAGATGGAGCAGTACTTC. Translation gives CASSSGPAVQMEQYF.

The chain is built from TRBV27 and TRBJ1-2, with D perhaps TRBD1 (5 bases). Germline V gene lookup returns CDR1 MNHEY and CDR2 SMNVEV (reference sequence). Trimming removed 2 bases at V and 4 bases at J, with 17 bases between. There are 16 residues in the CDR3. The CDR3 is CASSLNRPGSRYGYTF. In nucleotides, the CDR3 is TGTGCCAGCAGTTTAAACAGGCCCGGCTCCCGCTATGGCTACACCTTC.

This clone has a single count. CDR3 nucleotides: TGTGCCAGCAGTTCTACAGGGAACTATGGCTACACCTTC. Translating it yields CASSSTGNYGYTF. The chain combines TRBV28 with TRBJ1-2, with a possible D match to TRBD1 (6 bases). This CDR3 region has 13 residues. CDR1 is MDHEN, CDR2 SYDVKM, per germline. V dropped 4 bases and J dropped 2 bases, with 8 bases sitting between them.

The V gene is TRBV7-9, the J gene TRBJ1-2; 7 nucleotides align to TRBD1. The length of the CDR3 is 13 residues. V lost 11 bases and J lost 4; bases outside the gene matches: 10. CDR1 SEHNR and CDR2 FQNEAQ come from the germline V gene (reference sequence). Here the CDR3 reads CAGEQGSGYGYTF. The CDR3 nucleotides read TGTGCCGGAGAACAGGGGTCTGGCTATGGCTACACCTTC. The whole variable domain, remainder taken from reference TRBV7-9 and TRBJ1-2, is DTGVSQNPRHKITKRGQNVTFRCDPISEHNRLYWYRQTLGQGPEFLTYFQNEAQLEKSRLLSDRFSAERPKGSFSTLEIQRTEQGDSAMYLCAGEQGSGYGYTFGSGTRLTVV.

The J gene is TRBJ1-6, the V gene TRBV28, with 10 bases that match TRBD1. The germline V gene has CDR1 MDHEN and CDR2 SYDVKM. The CDR3 length is 15 residues. V was clipped by 4 bases and J by 7 bases; unmatched bases: 4. This CDR3 reads CASSSGQGRNSPLHF. The CDR3 DNA reads TGTGCCAGCAGTTCGGGACAGGGGAGAAATTCACCCCTCCACTTT.

The chain uses TRBV19 and TRBJ2-2; D possibly corresponds to TRBD1 (5 bases). Germline V CDR1 and CDR2: LNHDA, SQIVND (reference sequence). CDR3 length equals 15 residues. Between the trimmed V and J ends, which lost 4 bases and 5 bases, there was a span of 14 bases. The CDR3 DNA is TGTGCCAGTAGTAAGAGGCAGGGTTGGACCGGGGAGCTGTTTTTT. It translates to CASSKRQGWTGELFF. Complete variable domain (other parts from reference TRBV19 and TRBJ2-2): DGGITQSPKYLFRKEGQNVTLSCEQNLNHDAMYWYRQDPGQGLRLIYYSQIVNDFQKGDIAEGYSVSREKKESFPLTVTSAQKNPTAFYLCASSKRQGWTGELFFGEGSRLTVL.

J is TRBJ1-5 and V is TRBV6-1; TRBD1 might be the D (5 bases). The V gene's germline CDR1 is MNHNS and CDR2 SASEGT. This CDR3 comprises 19 residues. Trimming removed 2 bases from V and 3 bases from J, with 23 bases in between. The CDR3, as DNA: TGTGCCAGCAGTGAAAACGGCCCCCTGGGCAGGGAATACAATCAGCCCCAGCATTTT. Its translation: CASSENGPLGREYNQPQHF.

The V call is TRBV4-1, the J call TRBJ1-5; D not certain. V lost 0 bases and J lost 4, with 10 bases in between. In germline, CDR1 is MGHRA, CDR2 YSYEKL. The CDR3 has 15 residues. CDR3: CASSQEVSVNQPQHF. DNA of the CDR3: TGCGCCAGCAGCCAAGAAGTGAGCGTAAATCAGCCCCAGCATTTT.

The chain couples TRBV6-5 to TRBJ1-5; D gene uncertain. This CDR3 comprises 14 residues. Germline loops: CDR1 MNHEY, CDR2 SVGAGI. Between the trimmed V and J ends, which lost 4 bases and 0 bases, there was a span of 7 bases. CDR3 in DNA: TGTGCCAGCAGTTCAGATTATAGCAATCAGCCCCAGCATTTT. Translating gives CASSSDYSNQPQHF.

This rearrangement joins TRBV19 to TRBJ2-3; perhaps TRBD2 as D (6 bases). This CDR3 is built from 13 residues. Germline CDR1 LNHDA, CDR2 SQIVND (reference sequence). Trimming took 6 bases from V and 6 from J, leaving 13 bases between them. CDR3 protein: CASSPPLADTQYF. The CDR3 region has the DNA TGTGCCAGTAGCCCCCCCCTAGCGGATACGCAGTATTTT.

This chain connects TRBV5-4 to TRBJ1-1, with 8 bases lining up with TRBD1. The CDR3 is made up of 15 amino acids. Germline lookup yields CDR1 SGHNT and CDR2 YYREEE (reference sequence). Trimming at V came to 5 bases and at J to 7 bases, leaving 13 bases not matched to a gene. The CDR3 is CASRGGDRSNNEAFF. CDR3 sequence (DNA): TGTGCCAGCAGGGGAGGGGACAGGAGTAATAATGAAGCTTTCTTT.

This clone has a handful of counts. The V call is TRBV28, the J call TRBJ2-3, with TRBD2 identical over 10 bases. This CDR3 has 14 amino acids. The V segment lost 6 bases and the J segment 4 bases; nucleotides outside the gene matches: 4. The germline V gene encodes CDR1 MDHEN and CDR2 SYDVKM. The CDR3 protein is CASRSGGASDTQYF. The CDR3 DNA is TGTGCCAGCAGAAGCGGGGGGGCCTCAGATACGCAGTATTTT.

In its sample, this clone was seen once. V and J are TRBV10-3 and TRBJ1-2, with D possibly TRBD1 on 5 matching bases. The V end lost 2 bases, the J end lost 8 bases, and 21 bases lay between the germline ends. Per germline, CDR1 ENHRY and CDR2 SYGVKD. CDR3 length: 16 residues. The chain's CDR3 is CAISELRGGARAGYTF. The CDR3 DNA is TGTGCCATCAGTGAGCTTCGGGGGGGAGCCCGGGCGGGCTACACCTTC.

This rearrangement joins TRBV11-1 to TRBJ2-3, with TRBD1 identical over 8 bases. Trimming cost V 5 bases and J 2 bases; bases outside gene matches: 6. This CDR3 has 15 amino acids. Germline CDR1 and CDR2: SGHAT and FQDESV (reference sequence). CDR3 region: CASSATGQATDTQYF. In DNA form, the CDR3 reads TGTGCCAGCAGCGCGACGGGACAGGCCACAGATACGCAGTATTTT.

The rearrangement joins TRBV9 to TRBJ2-1; possible D gene TRBD1, 5 bases. Trimming stripped 0 bases from V and 4 bases from J, with 17 bases between. From germline, CDR1 is SGDLS and CDR2 YYNGEE. This CDR3 spans 17 amino acids. The CDR3 is CASSVVVGGQQYNEQFF. For the CDR3, the DNA is TGTGCCAGCAGCGTAGTGGTGGGCGGACAACAATACAATGAGCAGTTCTTC.

On this clone: Germline is not matched at one junction end, which may reflect a read error. The CDR3 DNA reads as TGTGCCAGCAGTTTAGATGGGCGAGCGGGTTCACCCCTCCACTTT. It translates to CASSLDGRAGSPLHF. The gene calls are TRBV7-9 and TRBJ1-6; D unresolved. Per the germline V gene, CDR1 is SEHNR and CDR2 is FQNEAQ (reference sequence). The CDR3 totals 15 residues.

The chain employs TRBV27 and TRBJ2-5; TRBD2 might be the D (5 bases). Trimming cost V 4 bases and J 7 bases, with 13 bases left between them. The CDR3 loop spans 13 amino acids. Germline V gene data show CDR1 as MNHEY and CDR2 as SMNVEV (reference sequence). The CDR3 DNA follows: TGTGCCAGCAGTTCGACTCTCCGGGGGACCCAGTACTTC. It is translated as CASSSTLRGTQYF.